This T cell receptor beta chain was sequenced for a study of shared clonotypes between healthy human individuals. Across the whole study: Researchers drew samples from two women and a few men aged 18 to 49.

CDR1 SQVTM and CDR2 ANQGSEA come from the germline V gene. The germline V and J ends were trimmed by 1 base and 1 base, with 22 bases remaining between them. There are 19 residues in the CDR3. Donors were healthy HIV-negative adults without recent acute infections or vaccinations. Every subset had its genomic DNA shared out evenly among several immunoSEQ plates. In the authors' methods: ImmunoSEQ sequences covered only the junction and lacked quality scores; filtering therefore differed. Produced via immunoSEQ multiplex PCR; TCRdb's table is partial and in-frame only. The DNA gave D and trimming, while V, J and clone size come from that table. The sample lists 1,400,000 or so clones, about 98.5% occurring once.

The receptor's source is a man younger than 45 in good health. The V and J genes are TRBV29-1 and TRBJ2-2; a possible D gene is TRBD2 (6 bases). The specimen was naive CD4+ T cells sorted from blood. Subset defined: CD45RA+ positively selected. For the CDR3, the DNA is TGCAGCGTTGAAGGACCAGGCCAGGAGGGCCTCTTGAACACCGGGGAGCTGTTTTTT. Encoded protein: CSVEGPGQEGLLNTGELFF.